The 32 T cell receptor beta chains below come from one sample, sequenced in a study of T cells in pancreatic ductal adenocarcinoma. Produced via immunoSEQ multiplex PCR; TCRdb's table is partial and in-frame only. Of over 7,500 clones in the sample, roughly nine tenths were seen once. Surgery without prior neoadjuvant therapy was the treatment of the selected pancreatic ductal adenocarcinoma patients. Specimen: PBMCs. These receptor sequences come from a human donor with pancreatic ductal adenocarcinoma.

The CDR3 region is CASNREGDTEAFF. CDR3 coding DNA: TGTGCCAGTAACAGGGAAGGAGACACTGAAGCTTTCTTT. The V and J genes are TRBV19 and TRBJ1-1; possible D gene TRBD1, 6 bases. The CDR3 consists of 13 residues. CDR1 and CDR2 (germline): LNHDA, SQIVND (reference sequence). Between the trimmed V and J ends, which lost 7 bases and 3 bases, there was a span of 12 bases. The full variable domain, rest sourced from reference TRBV19 and TRBJ1-1, is DGGITQSPKYLFRKEGQNVTLSCEQNLNHDAMYWYRQDPGQGLRLIYYSQIVNDFQKGDIAEGYSVSREKKESFPLTVTSAQKNPTAFYLCASNREGDTEAFFGQGTRLTVV.

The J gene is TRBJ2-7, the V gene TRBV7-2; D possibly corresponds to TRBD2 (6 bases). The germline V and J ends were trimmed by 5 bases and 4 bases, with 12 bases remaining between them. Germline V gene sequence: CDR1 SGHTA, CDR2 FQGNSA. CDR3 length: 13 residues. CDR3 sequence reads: CASSPRTTYEQYF. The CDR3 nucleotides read TGTGCCAGCAGCCCGCGGACTACGTACGAGCAGTACTTC.

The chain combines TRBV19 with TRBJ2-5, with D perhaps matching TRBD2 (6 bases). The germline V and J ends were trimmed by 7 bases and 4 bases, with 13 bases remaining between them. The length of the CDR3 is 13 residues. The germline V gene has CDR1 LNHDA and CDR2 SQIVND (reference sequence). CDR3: CASTPLGGETQYF. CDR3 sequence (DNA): TGTGCCAGTACCCCCCTGGGGGGAGAGACCCAGTACTTC.

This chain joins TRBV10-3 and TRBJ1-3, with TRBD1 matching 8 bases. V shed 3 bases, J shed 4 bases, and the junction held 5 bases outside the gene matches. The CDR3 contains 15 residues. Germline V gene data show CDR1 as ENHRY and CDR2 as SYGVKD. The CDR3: CAISEDRGVGNTIYF. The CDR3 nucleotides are TGTGCCATCAGTGAAGACAGGGGAGTCGGAAACACCATATATTTT.

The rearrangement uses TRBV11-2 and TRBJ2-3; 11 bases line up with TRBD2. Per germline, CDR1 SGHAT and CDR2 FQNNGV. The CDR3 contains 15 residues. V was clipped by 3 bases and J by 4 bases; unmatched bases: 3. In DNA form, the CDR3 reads TGTGCCAGCAGCTTTAGCGGGAGGGCGGCAGATACGCAGTATTTT. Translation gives CASSFSGRAADTQYF.

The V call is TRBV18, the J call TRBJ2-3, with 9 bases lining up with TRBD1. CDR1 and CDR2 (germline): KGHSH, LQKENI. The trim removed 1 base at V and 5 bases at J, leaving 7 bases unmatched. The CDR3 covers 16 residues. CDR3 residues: CASSPRMGQGEDTQYF. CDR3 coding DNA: TGTGCCAGCTCACCACGAATGGGACAGGGAGAAGATACGCAGTATTTT.

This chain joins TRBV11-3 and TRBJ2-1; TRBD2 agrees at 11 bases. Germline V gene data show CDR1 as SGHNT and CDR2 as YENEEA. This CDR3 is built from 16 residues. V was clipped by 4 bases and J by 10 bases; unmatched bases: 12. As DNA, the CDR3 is TGTGCCAGCAGCTCTACCGGGACTAGCGGATTGTCGGAGCAGTTCTTC. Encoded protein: CASSSTGTSGLSEQFF.

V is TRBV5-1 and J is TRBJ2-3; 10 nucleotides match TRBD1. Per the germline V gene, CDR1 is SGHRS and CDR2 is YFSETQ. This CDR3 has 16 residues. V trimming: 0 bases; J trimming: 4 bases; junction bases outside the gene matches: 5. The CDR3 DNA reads TGCGCCAGCAGCTTGGCCGGACAGGGGGGGGCAGATACGCAGTATTTT. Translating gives CASSLAGQGGADTQYF.

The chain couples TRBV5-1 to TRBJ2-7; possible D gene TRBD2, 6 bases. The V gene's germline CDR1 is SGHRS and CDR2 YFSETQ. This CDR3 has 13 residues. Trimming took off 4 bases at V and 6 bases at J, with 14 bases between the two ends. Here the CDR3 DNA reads TGCGCCAGCAGCCCCCCTGGGACTGCCGAGCAGTACTTC. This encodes CASSPPGTAEQYF.

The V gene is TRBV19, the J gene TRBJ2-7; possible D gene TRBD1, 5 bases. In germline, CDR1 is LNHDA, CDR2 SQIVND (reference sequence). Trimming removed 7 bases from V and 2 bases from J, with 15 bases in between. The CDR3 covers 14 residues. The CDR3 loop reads CASKVGPGPYEQYF. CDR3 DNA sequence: TGTGCCAGTAAAGTGGGGCCCGGACCCTACGAGCAGTACTTC.

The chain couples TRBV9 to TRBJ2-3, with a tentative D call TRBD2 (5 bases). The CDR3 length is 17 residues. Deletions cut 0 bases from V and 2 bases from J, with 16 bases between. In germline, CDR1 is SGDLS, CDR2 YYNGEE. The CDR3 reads CASSVESGLDLTDTQYF. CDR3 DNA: TGTGCCAGCAGCGTAGAGAGCGGACTCGACCTCACAGATACGCAGTATTTT.

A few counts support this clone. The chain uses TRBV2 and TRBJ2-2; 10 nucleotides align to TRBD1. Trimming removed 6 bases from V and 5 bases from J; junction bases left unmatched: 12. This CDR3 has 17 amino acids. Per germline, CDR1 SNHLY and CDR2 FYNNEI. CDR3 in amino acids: CASRIAPRTGGTGELFF. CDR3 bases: TGTGCCAGCAGAATTGCCCCAAGGACAGGGGGAACCGGGGAGCTGTTTTTT.

CDR3 loop: CASSLRFPYGYTF. CDR3 sequence (DNA): TGTGCCAGCAGCCTCCGTTTCCCCTATGGCTACACCTTC. This chain uses TRBV4-2 with TRBJ1-2; D remains unclear. Germline-derived CDR1 and CDR2 are LGHNA and YNFKEQ. The CDR3 is 13 residues long. Trimming stripped 4 bases from V and 4 bases from J, with 10 bases between.

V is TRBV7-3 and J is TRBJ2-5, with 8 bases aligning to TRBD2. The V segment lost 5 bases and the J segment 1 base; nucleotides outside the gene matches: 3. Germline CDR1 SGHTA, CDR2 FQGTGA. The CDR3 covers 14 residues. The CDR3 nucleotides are TGTGCCAGCAGCCCTGGGACTAGCCAAGAGACCCAGTACTTC. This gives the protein CASSPGTSQETQYF.

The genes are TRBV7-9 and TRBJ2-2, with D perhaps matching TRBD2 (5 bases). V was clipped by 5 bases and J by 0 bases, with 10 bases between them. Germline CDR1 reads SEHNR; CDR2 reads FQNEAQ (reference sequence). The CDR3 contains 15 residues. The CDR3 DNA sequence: TGTGCCAGCAGCCAGAATAGCGCGAACACCGGGGAGCTGTTTTTT. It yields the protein CASSQNSANTGELFF.

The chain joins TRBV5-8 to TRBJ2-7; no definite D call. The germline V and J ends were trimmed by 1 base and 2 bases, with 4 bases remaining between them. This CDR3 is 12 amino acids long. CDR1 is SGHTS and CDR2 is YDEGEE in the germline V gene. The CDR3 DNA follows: TGTGCCAGCAGCTTGACAGCCTACGAGCAGTACTTC. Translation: CASSLTAYEQYF.

DNA of the CDR3: TGTGCCAGCAGCTCGCTAGGAGGGGGCGTTGGTGAAGCTTTCTTT. The encoded protein is CASSSLGGGVGEAFF. The V gene is TRBV7-2, the J gene TRBJ1-1, with TRBD1 identical over 7 bases. Looked up from germline, CDR1 is SGHTA and CDR2 is FQGNSA. The V gene end was trimmed by 4 bases and the J gene end by 7 bases; junction bases not matched to a gene: 12. This CDR3 has 15 residues. The full variable domain, completed using reference TRBV7-2 and TRBJ1-1, is GAGVSQSPSNKVTEKGKDVELRCDPISGHTALYWYRQSLGQGLEFLIYFQGNSAPDKSGLPSDRFSAERTGGSVSTLTIQRTQQEDSAVYLCASSSLGGGVGEAFFGQGTRLTVV.

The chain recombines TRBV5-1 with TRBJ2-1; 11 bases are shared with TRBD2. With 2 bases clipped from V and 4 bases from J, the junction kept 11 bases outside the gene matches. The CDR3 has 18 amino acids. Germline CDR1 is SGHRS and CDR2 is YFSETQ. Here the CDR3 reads CASSLRERGLADYNEQFF. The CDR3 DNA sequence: TGCGCCAGCAGCTTAAGGGAAAGGGGACTAGCGGATTACAATGAGCAGTTCTTC.

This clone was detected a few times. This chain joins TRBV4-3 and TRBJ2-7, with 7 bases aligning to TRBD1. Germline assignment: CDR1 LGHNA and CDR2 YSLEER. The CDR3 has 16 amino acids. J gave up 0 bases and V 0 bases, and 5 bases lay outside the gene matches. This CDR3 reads CASSQDRGQFSYEQYF. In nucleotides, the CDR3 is TGCGCCAGCAGCCAAGATCGGGGACAGTTCTCCTACGAGCAGTACTTC.

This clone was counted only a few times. The CDR3 loop is CASSTGSAYEQYF. CDR3 coding DNA: TGTGCCAGCAGCACGGGTTCTGCCTACGAGCAGTACTTC. The chain links TRBV7-9 to TRBJ2-7; D gene ambiguous. Per the germline V gene, CDR1 is SEHNR and CDR2 is FQNEAQ (reference sequence). The CDR3 has 13 amino acids. V was pared by 5 bases and J by 2 bases, with 10 bases between.

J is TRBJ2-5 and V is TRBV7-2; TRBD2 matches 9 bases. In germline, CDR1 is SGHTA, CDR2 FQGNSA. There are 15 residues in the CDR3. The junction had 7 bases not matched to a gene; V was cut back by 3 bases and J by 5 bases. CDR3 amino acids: CASSFSGLASETQYF. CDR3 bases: TGTGCCAGCAGCTTTTCGGGACTAGCATCCGAGACCCAGTACTTC.

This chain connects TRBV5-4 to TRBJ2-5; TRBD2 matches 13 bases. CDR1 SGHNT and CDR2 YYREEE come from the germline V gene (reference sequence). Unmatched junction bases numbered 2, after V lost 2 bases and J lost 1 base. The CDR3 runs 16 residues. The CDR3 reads CASSFTSGGAQETQYF. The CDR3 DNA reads TGTGCCAGCAGCTTTACTAGCGGGGGGGCCCAAGAGACCCAGTACTTC.

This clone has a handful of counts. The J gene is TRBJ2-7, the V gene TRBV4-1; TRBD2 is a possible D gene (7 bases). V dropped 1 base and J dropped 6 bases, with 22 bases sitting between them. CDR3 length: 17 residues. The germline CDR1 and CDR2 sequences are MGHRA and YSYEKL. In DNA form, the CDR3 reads TGCGCCAGCAGCCAAGCGGTCCGAGGGGGGAGGGAGGTCGAGCAGTACTTC. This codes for CASSQAVRGGREVEQYF.

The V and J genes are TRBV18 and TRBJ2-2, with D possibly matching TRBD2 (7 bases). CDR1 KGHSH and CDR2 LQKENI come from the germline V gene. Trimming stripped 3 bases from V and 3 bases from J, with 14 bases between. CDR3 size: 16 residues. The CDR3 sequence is CASSPRGLGDTGELFF. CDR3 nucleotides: TGTGCCAGCTCACCGCGGGGGCTGGGGGACACCGGGGAGCTGTTTTTT.

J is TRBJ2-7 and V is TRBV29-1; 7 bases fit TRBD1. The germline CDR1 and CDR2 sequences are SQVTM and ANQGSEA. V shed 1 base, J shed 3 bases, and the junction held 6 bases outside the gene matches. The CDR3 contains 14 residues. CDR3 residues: CSVEAGQVRYEQYF. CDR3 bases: TGCAGCGTTGAAGCTGGACAGGTTCGCTACGAGCAGTACTTC.

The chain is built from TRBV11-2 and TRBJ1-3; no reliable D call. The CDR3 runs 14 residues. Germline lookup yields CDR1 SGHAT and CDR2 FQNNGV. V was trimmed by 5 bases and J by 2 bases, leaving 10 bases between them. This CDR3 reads CASSPWRAGNTIYF. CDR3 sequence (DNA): TGTGCCAGCAGCCCCTGGAGGGCTGGAAACACCATATATTTT.

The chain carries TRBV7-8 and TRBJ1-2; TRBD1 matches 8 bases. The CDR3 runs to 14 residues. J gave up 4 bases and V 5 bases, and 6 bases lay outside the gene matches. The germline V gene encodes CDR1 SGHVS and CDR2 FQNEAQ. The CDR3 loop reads CASSPTDRGYGYTF. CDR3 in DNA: TGTGCCAGCAGCCCGACAGACAGGGGCTATGGCTACACCTTC.

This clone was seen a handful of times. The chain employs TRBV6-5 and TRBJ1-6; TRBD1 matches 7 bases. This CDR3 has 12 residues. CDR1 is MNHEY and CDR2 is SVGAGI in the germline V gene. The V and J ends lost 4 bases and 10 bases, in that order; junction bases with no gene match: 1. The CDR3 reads CASSSQGSPLHF. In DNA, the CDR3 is TGTGCCAGCAGTTCACAGGGGTCACCCCTCCACTTT.

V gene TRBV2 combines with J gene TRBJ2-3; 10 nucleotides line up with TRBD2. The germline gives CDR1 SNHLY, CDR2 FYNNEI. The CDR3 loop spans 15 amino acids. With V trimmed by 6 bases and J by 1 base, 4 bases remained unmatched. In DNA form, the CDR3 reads TGTGCCAGCAGCCCTGGACTAGCGGGCACAGATACGCAGTATTTT. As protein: CASSPGLAGTDTQYF.

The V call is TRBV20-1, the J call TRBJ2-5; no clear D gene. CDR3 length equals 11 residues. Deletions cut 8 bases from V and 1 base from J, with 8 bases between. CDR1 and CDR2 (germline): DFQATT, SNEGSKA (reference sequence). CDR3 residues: CSRRSQETQYF. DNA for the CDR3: TGCAGTAGAAGGAGCCAAGAGACCCAGTACTTC.

In nucleotides, the CDR3 is TGTGCCAGCCCCTTCGCCAAAAACATTCAGTACTTC. This encodes CASPFAKNIQYF. The V gene is TRBV5-6, the J gene TRBJ2-4; no clear D gene. The CDR3 length is 12 residues. V shed 7 bases and J shed 1 base, with 6 bases lying between them. Germline V gene lookup returns CDR1 SGHDT and CDR2 YYEEEE.

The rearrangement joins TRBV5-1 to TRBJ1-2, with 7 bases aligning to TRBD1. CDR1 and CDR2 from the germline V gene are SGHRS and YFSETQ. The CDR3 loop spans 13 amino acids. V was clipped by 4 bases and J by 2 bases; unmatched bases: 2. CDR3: CASSLGQNYGYTF. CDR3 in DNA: TGCGCCAGCAGCCTGGGACAGAACTATGGCTACACCTTC. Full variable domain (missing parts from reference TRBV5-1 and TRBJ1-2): KAGVTQTPRYLIKTRGQQVTLSCSPISGHRSVSWYQQTPGQGLQFLFEYFSETQRNKGNFPGRFSGRQFSNSRSEMNVSTLELGDSALYLCASSLGQNYGYTFGSGTRLTVV.